This T cell receptor beta chain was profiled in a study of cytomegalovirus exposure and HLA in healthy donors. In the PCR, 60 Vbeta and 13 Jbeta primers were used. Measured with immunoSEQ multiplex PCR; TCRdb has only the in-frame clones, and not every one. This table has roughly 72,000 clones, 74% appearing once. Germline CDR1 SQVTM, CDR2 ANQGSEA. V lost 1 base and J lost 9; bases outside the gene matches: 16. The CDR3 loop spans 17 amino acids. Study outcomes and limitations: Exclusion applied to some V segments, including TRBV6-2 and TRBV6-3, as they were indistinguishable.

Concerning this clone itself: The target antigen is unknown.

The CMV serostatus of this donor went unrecorded. The TCR originated in a human donor in good health. Sequenced input: PBMCs. V gene TRBV29-1 combines with J gene TRBJ2-7; 12 bases align to TRBD1. DNA for the CDR3: TGCAGCGTTGAAGCCGGGGTCCCCGGGACAGGGGGCGCGGGGCAGTACTTC. Protein: CSVEAGVPGTGGAGQYF.